This T cell receptor beta chain stems from a study of T cell repertoires in cytomegalovirus infection. Via MiXCR, TCRdb re-called the reads, giving one row per CDR3 protein. The sample holds some 800,000 distinct CDR3 sequences, 32% seen once. V lost 0 bases to trimming and J lost 7 bases; unmatched junction nucleotides: 9. CDR1 is LGHNA, CDR2 YSLEER, per germline. This CDR3 has 17 residues. Regarding this clonotype: The antigen remains undetermined.

Specimen: cultured CD8+ T cells from PBMCs, collected from culture after CMV antigen stimulation. The source is a human donor in good health (CMV status not recorded). Some clones in this sample may be carry-over from other donors' samples. The chain couples TRBV4-3 to TRBJ2-2, with 9 bases identical to TRBD2. The CDR3, as DNA: TGCGCCAGCAGCCAAGAATCTGGGCGGGGGGGCCTCGGGGAGCTGTTTTTT. Residues: CASSQESGRGGLGELFF.